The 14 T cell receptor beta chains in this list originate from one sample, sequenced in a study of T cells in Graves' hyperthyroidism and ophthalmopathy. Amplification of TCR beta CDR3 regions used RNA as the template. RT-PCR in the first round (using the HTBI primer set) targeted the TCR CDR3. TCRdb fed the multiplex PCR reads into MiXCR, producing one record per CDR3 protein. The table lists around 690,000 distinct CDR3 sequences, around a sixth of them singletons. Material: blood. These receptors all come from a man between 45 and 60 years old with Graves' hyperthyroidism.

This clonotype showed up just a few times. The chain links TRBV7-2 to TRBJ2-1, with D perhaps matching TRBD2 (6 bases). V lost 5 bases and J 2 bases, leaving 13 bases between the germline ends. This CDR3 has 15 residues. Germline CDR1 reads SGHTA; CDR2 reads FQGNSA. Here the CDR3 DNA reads TGTGCCAGCAGCGTCGAATGGGGGGCCTACAATGAGCAGTTCTTC. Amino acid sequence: CASSVEWGAYNEQFF.

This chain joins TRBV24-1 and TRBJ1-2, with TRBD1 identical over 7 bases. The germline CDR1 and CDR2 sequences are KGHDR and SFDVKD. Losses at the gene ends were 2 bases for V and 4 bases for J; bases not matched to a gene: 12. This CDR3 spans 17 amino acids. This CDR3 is CATSDSSPGQLSYGYTF. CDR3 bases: TGTGCCACCAGTGATTCCTCACCGGGACAGCTATCCTATGGCTACACCTTC.

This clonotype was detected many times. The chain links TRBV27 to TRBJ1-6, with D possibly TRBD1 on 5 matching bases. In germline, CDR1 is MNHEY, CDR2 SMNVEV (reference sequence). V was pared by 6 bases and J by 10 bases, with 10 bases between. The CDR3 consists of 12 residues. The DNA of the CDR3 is TGTGCCAGCAGCCCTCAGGGCTCACCCCTCCACTTT. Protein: CASSPQGSPLHF.

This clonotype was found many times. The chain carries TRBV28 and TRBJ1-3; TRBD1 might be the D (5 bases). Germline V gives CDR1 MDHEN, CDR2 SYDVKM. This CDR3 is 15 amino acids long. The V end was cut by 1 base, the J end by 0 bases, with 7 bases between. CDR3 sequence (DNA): TGTGCCAGCAGTTTATCAGGGAGCTCTGGAAACACCATATATTTT. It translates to CASSLSGSSGNTIYF.

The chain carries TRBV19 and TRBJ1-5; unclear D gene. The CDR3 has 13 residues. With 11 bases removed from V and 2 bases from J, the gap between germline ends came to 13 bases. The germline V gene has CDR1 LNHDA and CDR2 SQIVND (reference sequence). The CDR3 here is CASWDVGNQPQHF. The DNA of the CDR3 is TGTGCCTCCTGGGATGTGGGCAATCAGCCCCAGCATTTT.

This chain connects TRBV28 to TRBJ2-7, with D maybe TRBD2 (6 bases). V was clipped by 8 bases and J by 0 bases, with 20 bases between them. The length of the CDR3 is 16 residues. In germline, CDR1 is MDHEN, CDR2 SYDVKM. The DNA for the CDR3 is TGTGCCAGCTGGGACCTGAGGCGGGGTTCCTCCTACGAGCAGTACTTC. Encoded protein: CASWDLRRGSSYEQYF.

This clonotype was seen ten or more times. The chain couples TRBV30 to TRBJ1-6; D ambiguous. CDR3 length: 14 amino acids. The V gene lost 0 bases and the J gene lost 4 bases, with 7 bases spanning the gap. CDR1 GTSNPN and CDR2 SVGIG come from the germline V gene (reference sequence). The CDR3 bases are TGTGCCTGGAGTGTACTAGATTATAATTCACCCCTCCACTTT. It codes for CAWSVLDYNSPLHF. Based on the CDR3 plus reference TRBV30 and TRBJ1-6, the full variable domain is SQTIHQWPATLVQPVGSPLSLECTVEGTSNPNLYWYRQAAGRGLQLLFYSVGIGQISSEVPQNLSASRPQDRQFILSSKKLLLSDSGFYLCAWSVLDYNSPLHFGNGTRLTVT.

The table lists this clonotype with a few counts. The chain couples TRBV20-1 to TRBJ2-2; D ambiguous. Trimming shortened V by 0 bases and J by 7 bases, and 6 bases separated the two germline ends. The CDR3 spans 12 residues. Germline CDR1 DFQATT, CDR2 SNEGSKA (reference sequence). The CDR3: CSARDPGGELFF. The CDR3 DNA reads TGCAGTGCTAGAGATCCGGGCGGGGAGCTGTTTTTT.

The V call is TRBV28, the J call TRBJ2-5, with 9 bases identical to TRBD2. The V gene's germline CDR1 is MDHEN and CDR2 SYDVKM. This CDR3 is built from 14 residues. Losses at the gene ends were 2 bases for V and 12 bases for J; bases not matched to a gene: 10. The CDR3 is CASSLIGLASKKYF. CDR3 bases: TGTGCCAGCAGTTTAATAGGACTAGCGTCTAAAAAGTACTTC.

CDR3 sequence (DNA): TGTGCCAGCAGCTGGGGAGCTGGCACAGATACGCAGTATTTT. This translates into CASSWGAGTDTQYF. The chain carries TRBV11-2 and TRBJ2-3, with D perhaps TRBD2 (5 bases). The CDR3 consists of 14 residues. V lost 4 bases, J lost 1 base, and 9 bases lay in between. CDR1 and CDR2 (germline): SGHAT, FQNNGV.

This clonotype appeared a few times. CDR3 protein: CAISESKIAAKNIQYF. The DNA of the CDR3 is TGTGCCATCAGTGAGTCGAAAATAGCGGCGAAAAACATTCAGTACTTC. The chain links TRBV10-3 to TRBJ2-4; possibly TRBD2 for D (6 bases). The CDR3 totals 16 residues. V dropped 0 bases and J dropped 4 bases, with 13 bases sitting between them. Germline values: CDR1 ENHRY, CDR2 SYGVKD.

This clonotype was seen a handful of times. The CDR3: CASSQGTSGRTDTQYF. Written as DNA, the CDR3 is TGTGCCAGCAGCCAAGGGACTAGCGGGAGGACAGATACGCAGTATTTT. The chain employs TRBV4-2 and TRBJ2-3, with 14 positions matching TRBD2. Germline CDR1 and CDR2: LGHNA and YNFKEQ. This CDR3 is 16 amino acids long. V dropped 1 base and J dropped 3; count of bases not matched to a gene: 0.

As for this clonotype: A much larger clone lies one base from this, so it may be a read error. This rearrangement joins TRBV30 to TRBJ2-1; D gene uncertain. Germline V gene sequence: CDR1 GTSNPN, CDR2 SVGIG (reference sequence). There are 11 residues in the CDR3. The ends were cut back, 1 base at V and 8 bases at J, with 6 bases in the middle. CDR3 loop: CAWSGRHEQFF. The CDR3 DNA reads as TGTGCCTGGAGTGGAAGACATGAGCAGTTCTTC. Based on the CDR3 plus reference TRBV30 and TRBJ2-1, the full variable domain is SQTIHQWPATLVQPVGSPLSLECTVEGTSNPNLYWYRQAAGRGLQLLFYSVGIGQISSEVPQNLSASRPQDRQFILSSKKLLLSDSGFYLCAWSGRHEQFFGPGTRLTVL.

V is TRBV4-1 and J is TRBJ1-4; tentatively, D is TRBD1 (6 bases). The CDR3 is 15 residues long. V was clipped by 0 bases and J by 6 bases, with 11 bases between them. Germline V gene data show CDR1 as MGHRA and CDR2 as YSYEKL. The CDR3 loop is CASSQDYRVDEKLFF. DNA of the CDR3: TGCGCCAGCAGCCAAGATTACAGGGTGGATGAAAAACTGTTTTTT.